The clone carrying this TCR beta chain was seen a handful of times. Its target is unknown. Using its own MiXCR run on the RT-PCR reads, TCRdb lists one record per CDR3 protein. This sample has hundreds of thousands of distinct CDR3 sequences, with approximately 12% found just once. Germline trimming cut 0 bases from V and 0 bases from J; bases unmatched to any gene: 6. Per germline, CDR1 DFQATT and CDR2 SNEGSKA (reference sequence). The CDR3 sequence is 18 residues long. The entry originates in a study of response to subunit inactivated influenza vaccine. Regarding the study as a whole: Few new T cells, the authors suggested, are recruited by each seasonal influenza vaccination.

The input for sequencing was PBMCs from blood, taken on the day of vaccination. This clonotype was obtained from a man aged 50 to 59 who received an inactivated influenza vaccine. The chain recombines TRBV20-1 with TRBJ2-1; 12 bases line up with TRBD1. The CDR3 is CSARDPGTGGNSYNEQFF. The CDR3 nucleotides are TGCAGTGCTAGAGATCCGGGGACAGGGGGCAACTCCTACAATGAGCAGTTCTTC.